This T cell receptor beta chain appears in the sequencing data of a study of T cells in Graves' hyperthyroidism and ophthalmopathy (dated by TCRdb to about 2019). Context from the whole study: Peripheral blood samples were taken at initial diagnosis, before any treatment was given. To identify distinguishing TCR V-J signatures, a discovery cohort of about 100 patients was used, comprising under 45 with Graves' ophthalmopathy and around 60 with stable Graves' hyperthyroidism. Prospective prediction of ophthalmopathy was tested in an independent validation cohort consisting of fewer than 20 hyperthyroidism patients and approximately 16 patients who later progressed to ophthalmopathy. The 95 to 100 discovery patients were randomly split 7:3 into training and test sets. In addition, the study compared T-cell repertoires in thyroid tissue and in blood from several Graves' hyperthyroidism patients. After blood sampling, hyperthyroidism patients were treated with methimazole at a starting dose of 30 mg daily, and ophthalmopathy patients were treated with high-dose intravenous methylprednisolone. TCR Vbeta CDR3 sequencing of 120 to 150 peripheral blood samples (over 40 ophthalmopathy, approximately 80 hyperthyroidism and roughly 17 progressor patients) is reported in the paper.

A patient counted as having stable Graves' hyperthyroidism if no progression to ophthalmopathy occurred over 18 months of follow-up. The hyperthyroidism patients were between 18 and 65 years old and newly diagnosed, with a disease duration of less than 2 months. Any patient with an uncontrolled infection, another autoimmune disease, pregnancy or lactation was excluded. Clinical symptoms, serum thyroxine and TRAb, thyroid ultrasound, and orbital computed tomography formed the basis for the diagnoses. PBMCs were separated from 7.5 to 10 ml of fresh peripheral blood using Ficoll-Paque density gradient centrifugation. Trizol reagent was used to extract total RNA, and RNA quality was then checked on an Agilent 2100 Bioanalyzer. TCR beta CDR3 regions were amplified from RNA transcripts. For the first round of RT-PCR on the TCR CDR3, the HTBI primer set was used together with the Qiagen OneStep RT-PCR kit. Libraries were constructed in a second round of multiplex PCR, after which size selection and purification were carried out. Paired-end sequencing of the libraries was performed with 100 bp reads on an Illumina HiSeq2000. The paper's data handling went like this. SOAPnuke was used to process the raw data, throwing out any read that contained adapters or uncalled bases, had a mean Phred below 15, or lacked an exact constant-primer or identifier match. COPE v1.2.5 was used to merge high-quality paired reads, and clonotypes were defined as unique nucleotide sequences. MiTCR v1.1 was used to align the clonotypes against IMGT TRBV, TRBD and TRBJ reference segments. Analysis was restricted to V-J combinations with a frequency above 0.0001, which covered about 99% of repertoires. A TCS score was defined as the ratio between F50 (clonal expansion) and ExV (chaos), using BLOSUM62-based TCRdist between CDR3 peptides within each V-J. Welch's t-statistics and random forest reduced roughly 500 V-J features to fewer than 15, which were used in a naive Bayes classifier (R e1071). The public reads were reanalyzed by TCRdb: fastp trimming at Q25, MiXCR alignment, in-frame beta chains only. Under each unique CDR3 protein, matching rows form one entry showing the most common genes and DNA. TCRdb assigned the V and J calls; the authors' analysis was not used. The table for this sample lists approximately 520,000 distinct CDR3 sequences; less than 25% of them were counted only once. About 25% of the sample comes from the top ten.

What the work shows at the level of the full study, not this receptor alone: In validation, the model predicted progression to ophthalmopathy a median of about 6.8 months before onset, with roughly 71% sensitivity and about 72% specificity. Most expanded thyroid clonotypes (frequency above 0.001) were also detected in blood, suggesting blood repertoires may reflect thyroid immune responses. Sample size was not statistically predetermined, and blinding of investigators to group allocation was not performed. A 13 V-J signature model separated ophthalmopathy from stable hyperthyroidism, with roughly 88% sensitivity and approximately 81% specificity in cross-validation and 80%/75% in testing.

The CDR3 covers 16 residues, taking in both the cysteine and the phenylalanine. This entry keeps only the CDR3 DNA: 48 bases, framed from base 1. The germline V end is reduced by 6 bases and the J end by 3 bases; junction bases left unmatched: 8. From the germline V gene, CDR1 is SNHLY and CDR2 is FYNNEI. To note about this clonotype: There is no known antigen for this receptor. A much larger clone lies one base from this, so it may be a read error.

The receptor's source is a man aged 18-30 years with Graves' hyperthyroidism. The receptor chain draws on TRBV2 and TRBJ1-1; 12 middle bases align to TRBD1. Sample: blood. The CDR3 here reads CASRRDRGRIDTEAFF. DNA sequence: TGTGCCAGCAGGCGGGACAGGGGGCGGATTGACACTGAAGCTTTCTTT.